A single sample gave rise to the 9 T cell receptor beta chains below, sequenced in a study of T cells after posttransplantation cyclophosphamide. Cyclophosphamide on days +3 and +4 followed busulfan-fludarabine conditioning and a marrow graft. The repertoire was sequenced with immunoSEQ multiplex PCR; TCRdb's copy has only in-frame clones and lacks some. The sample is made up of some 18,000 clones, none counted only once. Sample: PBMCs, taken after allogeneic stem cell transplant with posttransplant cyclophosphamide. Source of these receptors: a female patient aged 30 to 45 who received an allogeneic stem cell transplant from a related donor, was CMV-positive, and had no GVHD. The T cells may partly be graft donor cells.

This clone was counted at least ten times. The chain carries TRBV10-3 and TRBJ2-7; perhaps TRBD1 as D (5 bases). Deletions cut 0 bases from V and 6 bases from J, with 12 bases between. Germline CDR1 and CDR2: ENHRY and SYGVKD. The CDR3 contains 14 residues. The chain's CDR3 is CAISESQGKTEQYF. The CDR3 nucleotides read TGTGCCATCAGTGAGTCCCAGGGCAAAACCGAGCAGTACTTC.

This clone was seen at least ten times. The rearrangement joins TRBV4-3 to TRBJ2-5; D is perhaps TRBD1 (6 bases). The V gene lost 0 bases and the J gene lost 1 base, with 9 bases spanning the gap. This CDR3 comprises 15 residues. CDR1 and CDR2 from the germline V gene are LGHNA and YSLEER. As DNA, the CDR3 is TGCGCCAGCAGCCAAGATGTAGGGGGCCAAGAGACCCAGTACTTC. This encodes CASSQDVGGQETQYF.

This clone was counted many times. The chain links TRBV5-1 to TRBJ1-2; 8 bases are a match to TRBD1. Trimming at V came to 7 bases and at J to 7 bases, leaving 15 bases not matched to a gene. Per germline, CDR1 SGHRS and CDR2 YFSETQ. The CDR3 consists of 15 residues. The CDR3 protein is CASRLTIQGDGGYTF. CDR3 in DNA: TGCGCCAGCCGGCTTACTATACAGGGGGACGGTGGCTACACCTTC.

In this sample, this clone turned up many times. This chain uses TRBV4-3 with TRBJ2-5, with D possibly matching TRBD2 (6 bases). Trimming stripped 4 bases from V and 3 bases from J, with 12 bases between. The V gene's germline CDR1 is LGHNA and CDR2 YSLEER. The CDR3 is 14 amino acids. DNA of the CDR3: TGCGCCAGCAGCCTAGAAGGAGGGGAAGAGACCCAGTACTTC. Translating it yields CASSLEGGEETQYF.

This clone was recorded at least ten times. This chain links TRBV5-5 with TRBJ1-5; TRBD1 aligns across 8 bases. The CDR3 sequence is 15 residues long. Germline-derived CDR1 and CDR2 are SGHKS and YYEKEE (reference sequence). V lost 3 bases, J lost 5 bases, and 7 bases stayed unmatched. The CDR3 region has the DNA TGTGCCAGCAGCTCCGGGACAGGCTTCGATCAGCCCCAGCATTTT. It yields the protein CASSSGTGFDQPQHF.

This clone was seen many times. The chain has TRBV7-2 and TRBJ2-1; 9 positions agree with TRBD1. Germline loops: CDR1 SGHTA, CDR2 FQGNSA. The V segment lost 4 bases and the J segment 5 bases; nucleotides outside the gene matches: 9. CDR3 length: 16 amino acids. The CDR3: CASSSYRDRANNEQFF. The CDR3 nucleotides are TGTGCCAGCAGCTCCTACCGGGACAGGGCTAACAATGAGCAGTTCTTC.

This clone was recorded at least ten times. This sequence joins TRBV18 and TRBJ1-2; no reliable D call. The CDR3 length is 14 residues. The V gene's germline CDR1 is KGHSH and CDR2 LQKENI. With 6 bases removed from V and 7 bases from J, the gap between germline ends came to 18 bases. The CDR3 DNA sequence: TGTGCCAGCTCCCCCACAGAGGGTTCGGGTGGCTACACCTTC. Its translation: CASSPTEGSGGYTF.

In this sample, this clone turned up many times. The CDR3 loop is CSAQGLLEAFF. CDR3 bases: TGCAGTGCTCAGGGGTTGTTGGAAGCTTTCTTT. V is TRBV20-1 and J is TRBJ1-1; D is possibly TRBD1 (6 bases). The CDR3 has 11 residues. V was shortened by 5 bases and J by 8 bases, with 12 bases between the two germline ends. Germline CDR1 reads DFQATT; CDR2 reads SNEGSKA (reference sequence).

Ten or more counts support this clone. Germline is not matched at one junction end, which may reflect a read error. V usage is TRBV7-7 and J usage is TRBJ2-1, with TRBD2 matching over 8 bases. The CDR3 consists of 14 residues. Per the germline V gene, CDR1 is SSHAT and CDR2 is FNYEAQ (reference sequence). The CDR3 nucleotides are TGTGCCAGCAGCCTAGCGGGCCCAGAGAATGAGCAGTTCTTC. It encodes CASSLAGPENEQFF.